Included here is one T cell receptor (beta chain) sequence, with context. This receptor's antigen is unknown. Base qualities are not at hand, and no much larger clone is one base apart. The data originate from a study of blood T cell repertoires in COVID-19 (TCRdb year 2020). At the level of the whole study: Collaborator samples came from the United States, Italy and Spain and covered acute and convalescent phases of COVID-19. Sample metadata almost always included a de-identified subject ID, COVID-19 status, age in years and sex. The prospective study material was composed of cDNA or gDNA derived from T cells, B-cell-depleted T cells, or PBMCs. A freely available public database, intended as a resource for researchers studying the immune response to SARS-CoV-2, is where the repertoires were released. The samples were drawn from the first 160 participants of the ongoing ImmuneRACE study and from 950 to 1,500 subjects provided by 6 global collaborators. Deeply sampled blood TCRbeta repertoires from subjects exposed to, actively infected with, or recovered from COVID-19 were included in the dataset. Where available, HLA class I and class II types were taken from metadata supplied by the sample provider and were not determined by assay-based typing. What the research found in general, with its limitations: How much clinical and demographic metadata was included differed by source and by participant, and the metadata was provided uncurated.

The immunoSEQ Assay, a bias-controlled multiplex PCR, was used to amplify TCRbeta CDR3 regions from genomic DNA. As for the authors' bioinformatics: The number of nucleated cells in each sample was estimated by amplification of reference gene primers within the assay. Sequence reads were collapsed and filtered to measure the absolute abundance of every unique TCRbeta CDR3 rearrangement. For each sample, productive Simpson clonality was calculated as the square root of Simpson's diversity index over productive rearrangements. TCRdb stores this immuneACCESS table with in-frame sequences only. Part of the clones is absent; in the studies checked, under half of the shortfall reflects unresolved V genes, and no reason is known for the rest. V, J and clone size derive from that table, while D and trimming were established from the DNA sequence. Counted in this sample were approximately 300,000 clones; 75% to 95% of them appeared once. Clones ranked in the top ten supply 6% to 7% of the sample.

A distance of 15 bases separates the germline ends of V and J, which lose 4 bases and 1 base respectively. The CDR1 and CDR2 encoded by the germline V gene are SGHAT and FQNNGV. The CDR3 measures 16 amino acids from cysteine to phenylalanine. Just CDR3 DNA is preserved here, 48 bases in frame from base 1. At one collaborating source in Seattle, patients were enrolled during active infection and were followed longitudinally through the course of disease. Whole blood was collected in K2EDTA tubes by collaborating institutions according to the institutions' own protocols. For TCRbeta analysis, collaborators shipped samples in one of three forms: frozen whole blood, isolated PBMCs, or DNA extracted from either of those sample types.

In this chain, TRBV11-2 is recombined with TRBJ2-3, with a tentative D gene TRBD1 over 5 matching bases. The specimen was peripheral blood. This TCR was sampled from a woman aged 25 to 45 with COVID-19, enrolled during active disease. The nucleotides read TGTGCCAGCAGCTCGCATTGGGGCCCTCGCACAGATACGCAGTATTTT. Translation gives CASSSHWGPRTDTQYF.